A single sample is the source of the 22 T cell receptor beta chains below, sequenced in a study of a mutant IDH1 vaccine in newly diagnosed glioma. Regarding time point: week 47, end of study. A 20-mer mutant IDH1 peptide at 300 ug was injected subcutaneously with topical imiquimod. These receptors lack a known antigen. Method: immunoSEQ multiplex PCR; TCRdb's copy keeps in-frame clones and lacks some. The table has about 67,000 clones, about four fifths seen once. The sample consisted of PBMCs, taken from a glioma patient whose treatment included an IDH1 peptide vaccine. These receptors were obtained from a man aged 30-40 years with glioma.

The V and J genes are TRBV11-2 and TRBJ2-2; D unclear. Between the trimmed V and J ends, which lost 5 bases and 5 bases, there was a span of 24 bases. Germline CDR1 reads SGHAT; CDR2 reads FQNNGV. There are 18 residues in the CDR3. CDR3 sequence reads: CASSPSNWGRVGTGELFF. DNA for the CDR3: TGTGCCAGCAGCCCCTCGAACTGGGGAAGGGTGGGAACCGGGGAGCTGTTTTTT.

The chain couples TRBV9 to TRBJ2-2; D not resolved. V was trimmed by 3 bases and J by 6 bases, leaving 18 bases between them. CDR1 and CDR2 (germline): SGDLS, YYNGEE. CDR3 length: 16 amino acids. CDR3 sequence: CASSGHRAEVSGELFF. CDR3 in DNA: TGTGCCAGCAGCGGGCACCGGGCCGAGGTTTCCGGGGAGCTGTTTTTT. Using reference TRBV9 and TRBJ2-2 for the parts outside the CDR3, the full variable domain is DSGVTQTPKHLITATGQRVTLRCSPRSGDLSVYWYQQSLDQGLQFLIQYYNGEERAKGNILERFSAQQFPDLHSELNLSSLELGDSALYFCASSGHRAEVSGELFFGEGSRLTVL.

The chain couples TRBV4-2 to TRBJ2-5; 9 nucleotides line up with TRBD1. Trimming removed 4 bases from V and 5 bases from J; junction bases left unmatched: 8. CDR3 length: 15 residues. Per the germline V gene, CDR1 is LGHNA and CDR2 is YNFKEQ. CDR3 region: CASSPPGTGRETQYF. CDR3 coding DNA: TGTGCCAGCAGCCCACCCGGGACAGGGAGGGAGACCCAGTACTTC.

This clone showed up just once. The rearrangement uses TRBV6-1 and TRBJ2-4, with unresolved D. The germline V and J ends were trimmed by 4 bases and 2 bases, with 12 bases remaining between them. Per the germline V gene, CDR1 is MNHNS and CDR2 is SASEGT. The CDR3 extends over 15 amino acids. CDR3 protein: CASSGMGGSKNIQYF. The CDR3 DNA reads TGTGCCAGCAGTGGGATGGGTGGGTCCAAAAACATTCAGTACTTC.

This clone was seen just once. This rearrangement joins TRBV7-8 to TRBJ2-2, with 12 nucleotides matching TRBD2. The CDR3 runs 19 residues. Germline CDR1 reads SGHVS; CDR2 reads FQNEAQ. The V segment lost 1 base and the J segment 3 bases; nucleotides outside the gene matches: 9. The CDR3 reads CASSLGAFGLAGHTGELFF. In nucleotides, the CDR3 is TGTGCCAGCAGCTTAGGGGCTTTCGGACTAGCGGGGCACACCGGGGAGCTGTTTTTT.

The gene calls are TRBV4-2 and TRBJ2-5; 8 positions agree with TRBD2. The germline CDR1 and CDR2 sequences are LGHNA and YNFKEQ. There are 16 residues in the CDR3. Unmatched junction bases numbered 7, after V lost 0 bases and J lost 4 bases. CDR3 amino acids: CASSQDVAGGTETQYF. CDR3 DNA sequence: TGTGCCAGCAGCCAAGATGTGGCGGGGGGCACAGAGACCCAGTACTTC.

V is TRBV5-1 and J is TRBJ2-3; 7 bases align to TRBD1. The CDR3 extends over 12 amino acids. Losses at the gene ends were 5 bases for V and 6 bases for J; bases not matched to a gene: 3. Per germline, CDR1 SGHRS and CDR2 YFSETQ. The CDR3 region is CASRQGRDTQYF. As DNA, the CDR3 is TGCGCCAGCAGACAGGGGCGGGATACGCAGTATTTT.

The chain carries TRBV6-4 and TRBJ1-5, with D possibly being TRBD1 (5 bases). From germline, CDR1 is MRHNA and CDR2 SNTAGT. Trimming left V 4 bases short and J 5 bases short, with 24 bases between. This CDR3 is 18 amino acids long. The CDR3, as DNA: TGTGCCAGCAGTGGTGGAGGTCTCATGGGGGGTAACGATCAGCCCCAGCATTTT. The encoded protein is CASSGGGLMGGNDQPQHF.

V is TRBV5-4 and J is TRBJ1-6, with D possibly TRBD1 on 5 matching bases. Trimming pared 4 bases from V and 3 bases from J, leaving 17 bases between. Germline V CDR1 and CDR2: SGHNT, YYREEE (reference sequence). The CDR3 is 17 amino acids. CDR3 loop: CASSVRQPVRYNSPLHF. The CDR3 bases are TGTGCCAGCAGCGTTCGACAGCCGGTCCGCTATAATTCACCCCTCCACTTT.

The CDR3 DNA is TGCGCCAGCAGCTTGGGTGCGGCAGGGAGAGATACGCAGTATTTT. Translating it yields CASSLGAAGRDTQYF. This chain connects TRBV5-1 to TRBJ2-3; D possibly uses TRBD1 or TRBD2 (5 bases each). The V end was cut by 0 bases, the J end by 5 bases, with 13 bases between. Looked up from germline, CDR1 is SGHRS and CDR2 is YFSETQ. The CDR3 length is 15 residues.

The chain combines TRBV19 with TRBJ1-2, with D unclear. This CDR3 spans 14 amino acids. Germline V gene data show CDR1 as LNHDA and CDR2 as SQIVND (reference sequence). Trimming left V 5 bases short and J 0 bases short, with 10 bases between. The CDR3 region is CASSVQATNYGYTF. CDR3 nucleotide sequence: TGTGCCAGTAGTGTGCAGGCTACTAACTATGGCTACACCTTC.

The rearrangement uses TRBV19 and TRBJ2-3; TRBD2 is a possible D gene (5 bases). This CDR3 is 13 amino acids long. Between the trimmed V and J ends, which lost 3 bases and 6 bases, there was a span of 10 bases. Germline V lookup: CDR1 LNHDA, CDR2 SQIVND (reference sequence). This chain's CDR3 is CASSIRGSDTQYF. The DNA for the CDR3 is TGTGCCAGTAGTATTCGGGGTTCGGATACGCAGTATTTT. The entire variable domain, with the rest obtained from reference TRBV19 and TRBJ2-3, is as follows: DGGITQSPKYLFRKEGQNVTLSCEQNLNHDAMYWYRQDPGQGLRLIYYSQIVNDFQKGDIAEGYSVSREKKESFPLTVTSAQKNPTAFYLCASSIRGSDTQYFGPGTRLTVL.

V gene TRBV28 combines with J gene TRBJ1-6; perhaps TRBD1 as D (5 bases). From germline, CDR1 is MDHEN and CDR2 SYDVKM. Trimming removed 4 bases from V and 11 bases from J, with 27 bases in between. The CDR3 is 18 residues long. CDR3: CASSSIKSGIGFNPPLHF. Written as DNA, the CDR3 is TGTGCCAGCAGTTCTATAAAGTCAGGGATCGGTTTCAATCCACCCCTCCACTTT.

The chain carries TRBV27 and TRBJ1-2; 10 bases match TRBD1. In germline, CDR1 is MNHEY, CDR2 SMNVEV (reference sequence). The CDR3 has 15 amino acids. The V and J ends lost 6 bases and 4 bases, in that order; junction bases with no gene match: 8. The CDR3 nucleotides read TGTGCCAGCAGCCGCGGACAGGGGGTCGCCTATGGCTACACCTTC. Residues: CASSRGQGVAYGYTF.

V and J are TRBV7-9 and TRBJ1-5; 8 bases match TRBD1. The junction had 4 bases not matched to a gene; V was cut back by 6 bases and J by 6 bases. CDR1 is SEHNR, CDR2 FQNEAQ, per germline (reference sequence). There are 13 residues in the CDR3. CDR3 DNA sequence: TGTGCCAGCAGTCAGGGGGCGGGTCAGCCCCAGCATTTT. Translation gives CASSQGAGQPQHF.

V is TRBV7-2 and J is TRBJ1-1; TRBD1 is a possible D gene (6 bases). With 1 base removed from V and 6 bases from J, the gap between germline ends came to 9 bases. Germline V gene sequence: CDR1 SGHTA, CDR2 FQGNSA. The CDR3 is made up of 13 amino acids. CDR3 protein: CASSLVQGAEAFF. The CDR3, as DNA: TGTGCCAGCAGCTTAGTACAGGGTGCTGAAGCTTTCTTT.

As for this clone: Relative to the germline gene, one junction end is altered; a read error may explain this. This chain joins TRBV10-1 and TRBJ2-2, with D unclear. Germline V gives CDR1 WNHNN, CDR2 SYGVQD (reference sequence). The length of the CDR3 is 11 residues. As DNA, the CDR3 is TGCGCCAGCGGTGAATACGGGGAGCTGTTTTTT. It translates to CASGEYGELFF.

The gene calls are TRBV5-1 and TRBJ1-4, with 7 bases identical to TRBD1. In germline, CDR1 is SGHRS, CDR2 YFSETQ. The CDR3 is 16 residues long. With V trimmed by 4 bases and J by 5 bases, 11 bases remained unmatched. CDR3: CASSPRRDSKNEKLFF. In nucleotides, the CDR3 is TGCGCCAGCAGCCCGAGAAGGGACAGTAAAAATGAAAAACTGTTTTTT.

The CDR3: CASSSFGGGAYNEQFF. DNA for the CDR3: TGTGCCAGCAGCTCATTTGGCGGGGGGGCCTACAATGAGCAGTTCTTC. The chain couples TRBV7-9 to TRBJ2-1; 9 nucleotides align to TRBD2. The CDR3 has 16 residues. V trimming: 4 bases; J trimming: 2 bases; junction bases outside the gene matches: 6. Germline values: CDR1 SEHNR, CDR2 FQNEAQ (reference sequence).

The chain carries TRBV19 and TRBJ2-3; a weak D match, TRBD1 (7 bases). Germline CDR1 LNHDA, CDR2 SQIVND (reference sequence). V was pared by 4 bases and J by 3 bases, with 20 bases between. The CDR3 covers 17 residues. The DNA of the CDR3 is TGTGCCAGTAGTACCCCTTTTTCGACAGGGAGGACAGATACGCAGTATTTT. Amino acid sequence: CASSTPFSTGRTDTQYF.

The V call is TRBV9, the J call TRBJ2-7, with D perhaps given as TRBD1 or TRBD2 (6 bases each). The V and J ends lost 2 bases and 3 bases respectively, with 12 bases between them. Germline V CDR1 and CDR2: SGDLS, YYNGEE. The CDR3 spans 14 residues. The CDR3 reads CASSVLEGDYEQYF. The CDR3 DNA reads TGTGCCAGCAGCGTGTTGGAGGGGGACTACGAGCAGTACTTC.

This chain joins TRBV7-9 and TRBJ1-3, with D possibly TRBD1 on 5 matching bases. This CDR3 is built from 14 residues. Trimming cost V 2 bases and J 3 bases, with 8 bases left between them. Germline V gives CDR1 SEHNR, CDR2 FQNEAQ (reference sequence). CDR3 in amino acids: CASSLSRVGNTIYF. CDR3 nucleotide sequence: TGTGCCAGCAGCTTAAGCAGGGTTGGAAACACCATATATTTT.